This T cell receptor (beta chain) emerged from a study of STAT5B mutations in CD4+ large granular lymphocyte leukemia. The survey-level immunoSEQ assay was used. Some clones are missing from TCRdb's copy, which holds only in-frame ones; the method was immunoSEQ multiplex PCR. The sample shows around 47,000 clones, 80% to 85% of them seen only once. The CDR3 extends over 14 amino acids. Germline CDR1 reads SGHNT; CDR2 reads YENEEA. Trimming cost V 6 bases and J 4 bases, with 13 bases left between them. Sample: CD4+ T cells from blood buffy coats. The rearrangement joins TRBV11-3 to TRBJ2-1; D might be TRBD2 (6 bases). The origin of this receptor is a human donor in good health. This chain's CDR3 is CASSGGGAYNEQFF. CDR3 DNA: TGTGCCAGCAGTGGAGGCGGGGCGTACAATGAGCAGTTCTTC.